This TCR beta chain comes out of a study of blood T cell repertoires in COVID-19. The germline V gene has CDR1 LNHNV and CDR2 YYDKDF (reference sequence). The CDR3 consists of 18 residues. Unmatched junction bases numbered 16, after V lost 2 bases and J lost 4 bases. Living in roughly 25 US areas, the participants were between roughly 18 and 90 years of age. Cohort 3 donors counted as recovered after two negative PCRs, clearance, or resolved symptoms. Profiled with immunoSEQ multiplex PCR; TCRdb holds only in-frame clones, not every one. The table lists 350,000 to 450,000 clones, around nine tenths of them singletons, with 1.7% in the top ten.

Input material: PBMCs or T cells enriched from blood (not recorded which). This receptor was taken from a woman in her 30s who had recovered from COVID-19. The chain is built from TRBV15 and TRBJ1-2, with 7 nucleotides matching TRBD1. CDR3 protein: CATSRFGTGDRARYGYTF. CDR3 coding DNA: TGTGCCACCAGCAGATTTGGTACAGGAGACAGGGCTCGCTATGGCTACACCTTC.